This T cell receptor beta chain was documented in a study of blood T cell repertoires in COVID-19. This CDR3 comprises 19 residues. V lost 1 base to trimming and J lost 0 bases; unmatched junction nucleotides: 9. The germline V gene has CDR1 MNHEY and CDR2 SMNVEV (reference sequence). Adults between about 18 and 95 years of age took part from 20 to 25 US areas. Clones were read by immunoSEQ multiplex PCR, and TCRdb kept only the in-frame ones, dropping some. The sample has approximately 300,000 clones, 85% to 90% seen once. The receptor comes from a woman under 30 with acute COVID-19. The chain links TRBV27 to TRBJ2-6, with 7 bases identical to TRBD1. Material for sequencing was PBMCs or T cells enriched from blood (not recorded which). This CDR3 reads CASSLLGTVLSSGANVLTF. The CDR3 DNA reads TGTGCCAGCAGTTTATTAGGGACAGTCTTGTCCTCTGGGGCCAACGTCCTGACTTTC.